The source of this T cell receptor beta chain is a study of blood T cell repertoires in COVID-19. Study-level background: Specimens from acute and convalescent COVID-19 originated in the United States, Italy and Spain. From T cells, B-cell-depleted T cells, or PBMCs came the material, which was cDNA or gDNA.

As originally analysed: Nucleated cell number was recorded as an estimate derived from reference gene primer amplification. Method: immunoSEQ multiplex PCR; TCRdb's copy keeps in-frame clones and lacks some. V, J and clone size are those of that table, while D and trimming were read from the DNA. The sample shows around 200,000 clones, more than 75% of them seen only once. This CDR3 has 16 residues. Germline assignment: CDR1 SQVTM and CDR2 ANQGSEA. The V and J ends lost 0 bases and 0 bases respectively, with 14 bases between them. V is TRBV29-1 and J is TRBJ1-2; D uncertain. The sequenced material came from peripheral blood. This TCR was recovered from a woman aged 18-29 years who had recovered from COVID-19. The CDR3 loop is CSVEDRYSIANYGYTF. The CDR3 nucleotides read TGCAGCGTTGAAGATCGATACAGTATAGCTAACTATGGCTACACCTTC.